This entry lists 10 T cell receptor beta chains sequenced from one sample in a study of T cell repertoires in cytomegalovirus infection. TCRdb reanalysed the reads using MiXCR and keeps one entry per CDR3 protein. The table records roughly 230,000 distinct CDR3 sequences, over 15% of them present only once. Input material: CD8+ T cells from PBMCs. These receptors all come from a human donor in good health (CMV status not recorded). Some clones in this sample may be carry-over from other donors' samples.

The J gene is TRBJ2-2, the V gene TRBV19; D possibly uses TRBD1 or TRBD2 (6 bases each). The CDR3 extends over 15 amino acids. CDR1 is LNHDA, CDR2 SQIVND, per germline (reference sequence). Deletions cut 5 bases from V and 6 bases from J, with 16 bases between. DNA of the CDR3: TGTGCCAGTAGTGGGCCGGGGGCATATTCCGGGGAGCTGTTTTTT. Protein product: CASSGPGAYSGELFF.

This clonotype was seen a few times. The CDR3 spells CASRSRGSEAFF. CDR3 bases: TGTGCCAGCAGATCAAGGGGGTCTGAAGCTTTCTTT. V usage is TRBV28 and J usage is TRBJ1-1, with D maybe TRBD1 (6 bases). The CDR3 sequence is 12 residues long. CDR1 is MDHEN, CDR2 SYDVKM, per germline. The V and J ends lost 6 bases and 6 bases respectively, with 11 bases between them.

A single count supports this clonotype. A read error may be the cause here, since a much bigger clone is one base away. The gene calls are TRBV4-3 and TRBJ2-6, with 9 bases that match TRBD1. This CDR3 comprises 18 residues. Germline-derived CDR1 and CDR2 are LGHNA and YSLEER. CDR3 loop: CASSQGGQGRPGANVLNF. Written as DNA, the CDR3 is TGCGCCAGCAGCCAGGGCGGACAGGGGAGGCCTGGGGCCAACGTCCTGAATTTC.

CDR3 residues: CASSPDLYYEQYF. The CDR3 DNA reads TGTGCCAGCAGCCCCGACCTCTACTACGAGCAGTACTTC. The J gene is TRBJ2-7, the V gene TRBV7-9; unclear D gene. The V end was cut by 5 bases, the J end by 3 bases, with 11 bases between. Germline V gives CDR1 SEHNR, CDR2 FQNEAQ (reference sequence). This CDR3 spans 13 amino acids.

Only a few counts were recorded for this clonotype. The chain is built from TRBV19 and TRBJ1-2; 9 nucleotides align to TRBD1. The junction had 1 base not matched to a gene; V was cut back by 10 bases and J by 4 bases. CDR1 and CDR2 (germline): LNHDA, SQIVND (reference sequence). This CDR3 is 11 amino acids long. The CDR3 region has the DNA TGTGCCACGACAGGGGGCTATGGCTACACCTTC. Translating it yields CATTGGYGYTF.

V gene TRBV4-1 combines with J gene TRBJ1-5; D call uncertain. Germline V CDR1 and CDR2: MGHRA, YSYEKL. The CDR3 totals 12 residues. Trimming cost V 1 base and J 7 bases, with 5 bases left between them. The CDR3 sequence is CASSQGSQPQHF. The CDR3 DNA reads TGCGCCAGCAGCCAAGGTTCCCAGCCCCAGCATTTT.

The chain joins TRBV11-2 to TRBJ2-7; D is ambiguous. CDR1 is SGHAT and CDR2 is FQNNGV in the germline V gene. The CDR3 is 15 amino acids. Deletions cut 1 base from V and 2 bases from J, with 12 bases between. CDR3 protein: CASSLGTQNPYEQYF. The DNA for the CDR3 is TGTGCCAGCAGCTTAGGGACCCAGAACCCCTACGAGCAGTACTTC.

In this sample, this clonotype turned up many times. The rearrangement uses TRBV12-3 or TRBV12-4 and TRBJ2-5, with 10 bases lining up with TRBD1. The V segment lost 5 bases and the J segment 4 bases; nucleotides outside the gene matches: 4. The CDR3 is 14 residues long. CDR3 residues: CASSLDRGLETQYF. The DNA of the CDR3 is TGTGCCAGCAGTCTGGACAGGGGGTTAGAGACCCAGTACTTC.

This clonotype was observed many times. The V call is TRBV7-2, the J call TRBJ2-3, with 8 bases identical to TRBD2. In germline, CDR1 is SGHTA, CDR2 FQGNSA. The CDR3 runs 16 residues. J lost 2 bases, V lost 7 bases, and 11 bases had no gene match. The CDR3 region is CASTYGRGLPTDTQYF. The CDR3 bases are TGTGCCAGCACCTACGGGAGGGGACTACCCACAGATACGCAGTATTTT. Full variable domain (missing parts from reference TRBV7-2 and TRBJ2-3): GAGVSQSPSNKVTEKGKDVELRCDPISGHTALYWYRQSLGQGLEFLIYFQGNSAPDKSGLPSDRFSAERTGGSVSTLTIQRTQQEDSAVYLCASTYGRGLPTDTQYFGPGTRLTVL.

This clonotype was recorded a few times. J is TRBJ1-2 and V is TRBV6-5; D is ambiguous. This CDR3 has 13 residues. Germline V lookup: CDR1 MNHEY, CDR2 SVGAGI. The V gene lost 6 bases and the J gene lost 4 bases, with 12 bases spanning the gap. The CDR3 DNA follows: TGTGCCAGCAGGCCGGACGGGCTCTATGGCTACACCTTC. It specifies CASRPDGLYGYTF.